This T cell receptor beta chain appears in the sequencing data of a study of shared clonotypes between healthy human individuals. Study-wide results and caveats: Clonotype sharing among the donors was expected to vary with sequencing depth.

This clone was found many times. Antigen unknown. The germline gives CDR1 DFQATT, CDR2 SNEGSKA (reference sequence). The CDR3 extends over 10 amino acids. The V and J ends lost 6 bases and 8 bases respectively, with 10 bases between them. Genomic DNA from each subset was divided evenly over several immunoSEQ plates. On ten immunoSEQ deep assay plates, unsorted PBMC DNA was sequenced. TCRdb's copy holds only in-frame clones and misses some; the assay was immunoSEQ multiplex PCR. This sample carries about 510,000 clones, 75% to 80% of them seen once, and the ten largest clones take around 13%. The material sequenced was PBMCs. The TCR was taken from a middle-aged woman in good health. Some clones in this sample may be carry-over from other donors' samples. The V and J genes are TRBV20-1 and TRBJ1-2, with D tentatively TRBD1 (5 bases). This chain's CDR3 is CSAQWGGYTF. CDR3 DNA sequence: TGCAGTGCCCAGTGGGGGGGCTACACCTTC.